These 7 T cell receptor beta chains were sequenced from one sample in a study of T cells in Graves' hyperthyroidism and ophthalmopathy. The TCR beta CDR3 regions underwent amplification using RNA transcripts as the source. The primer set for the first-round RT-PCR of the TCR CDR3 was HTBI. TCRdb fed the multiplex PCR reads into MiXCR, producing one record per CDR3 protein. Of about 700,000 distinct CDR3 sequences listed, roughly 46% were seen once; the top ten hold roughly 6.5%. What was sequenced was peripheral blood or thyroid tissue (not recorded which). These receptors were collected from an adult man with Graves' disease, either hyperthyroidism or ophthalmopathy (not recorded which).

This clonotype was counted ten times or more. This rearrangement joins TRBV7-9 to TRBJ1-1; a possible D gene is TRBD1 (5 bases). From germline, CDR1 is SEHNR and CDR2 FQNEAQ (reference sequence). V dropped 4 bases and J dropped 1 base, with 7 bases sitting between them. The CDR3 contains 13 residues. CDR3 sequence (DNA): TGTGCCAGCAGCTACGGACAGAACACTGAAGCTTTCTTT. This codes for CASSYGQNTEAFF.

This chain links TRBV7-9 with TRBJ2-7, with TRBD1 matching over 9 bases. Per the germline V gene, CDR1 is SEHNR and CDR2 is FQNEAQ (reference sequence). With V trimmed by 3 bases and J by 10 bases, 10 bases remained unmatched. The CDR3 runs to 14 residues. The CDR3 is CASSFRDRDTSQYF. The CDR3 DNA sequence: TGTGCCAGCAGCTTCCGGGACAGGGATACGAGTCAGTACTTC.

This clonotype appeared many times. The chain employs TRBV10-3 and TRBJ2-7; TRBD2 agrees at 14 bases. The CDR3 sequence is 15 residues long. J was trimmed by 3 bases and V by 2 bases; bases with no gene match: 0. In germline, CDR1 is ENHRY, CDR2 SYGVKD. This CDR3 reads CAISEGTSGSYEQYF. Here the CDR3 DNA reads TGTGCCATCAGTGAGGGGACTAGCGGGAGCTACGAGCAGTACTTC.

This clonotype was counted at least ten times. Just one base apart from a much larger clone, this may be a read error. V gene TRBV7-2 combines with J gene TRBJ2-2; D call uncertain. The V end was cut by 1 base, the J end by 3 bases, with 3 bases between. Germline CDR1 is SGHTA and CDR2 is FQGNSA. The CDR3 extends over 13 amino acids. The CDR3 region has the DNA TGTGCCAGCAGCTTAGGAGACACCGGGGAGCTGTTTTTT. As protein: CASSLGDTGELFF.

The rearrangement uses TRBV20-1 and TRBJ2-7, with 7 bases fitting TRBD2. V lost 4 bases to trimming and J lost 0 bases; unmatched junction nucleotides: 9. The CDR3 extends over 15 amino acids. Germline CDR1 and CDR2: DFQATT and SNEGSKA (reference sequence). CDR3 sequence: CSATAASGHSYEQYF. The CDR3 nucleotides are TGCAGTGCTACGGCCGCTAGCGGCCACTCCTACGAGCAGTACTTC.

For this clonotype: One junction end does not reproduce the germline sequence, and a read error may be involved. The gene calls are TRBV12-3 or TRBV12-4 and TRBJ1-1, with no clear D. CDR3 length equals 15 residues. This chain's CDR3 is CASSLGRHVNTEAFF. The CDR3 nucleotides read TGTGCCAGCAGCTTAGGCCGGCACGTGAACACTGAAGCTTTCTTT.

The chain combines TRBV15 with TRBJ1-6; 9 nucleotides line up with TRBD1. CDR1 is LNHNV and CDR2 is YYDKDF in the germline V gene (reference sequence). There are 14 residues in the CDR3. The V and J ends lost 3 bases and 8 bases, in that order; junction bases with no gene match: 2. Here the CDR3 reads CATSSRTGDSPLHF. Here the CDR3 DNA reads TGTGCCACCAGCAGCCGGACAGGGGATTCACCCCTCCACTTT. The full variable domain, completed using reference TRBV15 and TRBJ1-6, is DAMVIQNPRYQVTQFGKPVTLSCSQTLNHNVMYWYQQKSSQAPKLLFHYYDKDFNNEADTPDNFQSRRPNTSFCFLDIRSPGLGDTAMYLCATSSRTGDSPLHFGNGTRLTVT.